What follows are 8 T cell receptor beta chains derived from one specimen sequenced in a study of EBV T-cell therapy then PD-1 blockade in nasopharyngeal carcinoma. Generated by immunoSEQ multiplex PCR, the TCRdb table keeps only in-frame clones and is missing some. The repertoire holds about 17,000 clones, with roughly 84% as singletons. No antigens are known for them. The treatment is: AdE1-LMPpoly-expanded autologous EBV-specific T-cell therapy followed by anti-PD-1 nivolumab. Sequenced here: CD8+ T cells from blood, sampled at day 0 from a patient whose treatment included autologous EBV-specific T cells and nivolumab. The receptors derive from a man between 40 and 49 years old with nasopharyngeal carcinoma.

DNA of the CDR3: TGTGCCATCAGGGGGACCCAGGAGGGGGCAACCCCCTACGAGCAGTACTTC. Residues: CAIRGTQEGATPYEQYF. The V and J genes are TRBV10-3 and TRBJ2-7; D may be TRBD1 (7 bases). The CDR3 has 17 amino acids. V gave up 6 bases and J gave up 2 bases, with 23 bases separating them. Germline CDR1 ENHRY, CDR2 SYGVKD.

The chain combines TRBV6-5 with TRBJ1-1, with D possibly matching TRBD1 (5 bases). V was pared by 0 bases and J by 7 bases, with 6 bases between. Germline V lookup: CDR1 MNHEY, CDR2 SVGAGI. There are 12 residues in the CDR3. The CDR3 DNA is TGTGCCAGCAGTTACTCTGGGGGTGAAGCTTTCTTT. Amino acids: CASSYSGGEAFF.

This clone was seen only once. The chain employs TRBV6-5 and TRBJ1-1; D is uncertain. V lost 0 bases and J 0 bases, leaving 5 bases between the germline ends. The germline gives CDR1 MNHEY, CDR2 SVGAGI. The CDR3 sequence is 14 residues long. DNA for the CDR3: TGTGCCAGCAGTTACTCCGACTTGAACACTGAAGCTTTCTTT. It translates to CASSYSDLNTEAFF.

The J gene is TRBJ2-1, the V gene TRBV4-2, with TRBD1 as a possible D gene (5 bases). Germline CDR1 LGHNA, CDR2 YNFKEQ. The CDR3 is 16 residues long. Trimming removed 2 bases at V and 0 bases at J, with 11 bases between. CDR3 protein: CASSQQQVSSYNEQFF. For the CDR3, the DNA is TGTGCCAGCAGCCAACAACAGGTCAGCTCCTACAATGAGCAGTTCTTC.

This rearrangement joins TRBV6-5 to TRBJ1-6; 8 nucleotides align to TRBD1. The CDR3 consists of 13 residues. V lost 6 bases and J lost 7; bases outside the gene matches: 2. Germline loops: CDR1 MNHEY, CDR2 SVGAGI. The DNA of the CDR3 is TGTGCCAGCAGGGACAGGGAGAATTCACCCCTCCACTTT. The encoded protein is CASRDRENSPLHF.

The chain combines TRBV9 with TRBJ1-1; a weak D match, TRBD1 (6 bases). The CDR3 has 10 residues. The V and J ends lost 7 bases and 6 bases respectively, with 7 bases between them. The germline V gene encodes CDR1 SGDLS and CDR2 YYNGEE. CDR3: CASGGPEAFF. For the CDR3, the DNA is TGTGCCAGCGGGGGGCCTGAAGCTTTCTTT.

This clone has just one count. This chain joins TRBV5-6 and TRBJ2-5; D is perhaps TRBD1 or TRBD2 (5 bases each). There are 15 residues in the CDR3. Trimming cost V 4 bases and J 5 bases, with 18 bases left between them. CDR1 and CDR2 from the germline V gene are SGHDT and YYEEEE. The CDR3 is CASSPTGRGDETQYF. In DNA, the CDR3 is TGTGCCAGCAGCCCCACGGGCCGAGGGGATGAGACCCAGTACTTC.

The genes are TRBV6-6 and TRBJ1-4; weak D call: TRBD1 (6 bases). Germline CDR1 MNHNY, CDR2 SVGAGI (reference sequence). Trimming shortened V by 4 bases and J by 8 bases, and 17 bases separated the two germline ends. CDR3 size: 15 residues. CDR3 in DNA: TGTGCCAGCAGTTTAGCGGGGGGGCTAGGGGAAAAACTGTTTTTT. As protein: CASSLAGGLGEKLFF.